This entry features one T cell receptor (beta chain) sequence. This entry comes from a study of cytomegalovirus exposure and HLA in healthy donors. PCR involved 60 Vbeta and 13 Jbeta primers. TCRdb's copy holds only in-frame clones and misses some; the assay was immunoSEQ multiplex PCR. The top ten hold 7% to 9% of the sample, which has under 300,000 clones, about 86% seen once. The V gene end was trimmed by 6 bases and the J gene end by 7 bases; junction bases not matched to a gene: 14. The CDR3 is made up of 15 amino acids. The germline gives CDR1 SNHLY, CDR2 FYNNEI. The sequenced sample was PBMCs. This TCR was recovered from a woman aged 60-75 years in good health and CMV-seropositive. The chain has TRBV2 and TRBJ1-2; 7 positions agree with TRBD1. The DNA of the CDR3 is TGTGCCAGCAGCCTGGTTGACAGGGTACAAGGTGGCTACACCTTC. Translation gives CASSLVDRVQGGYTF.